The clone carrying this TCR beta chain showed up many times. Its antigen is not identified. Time point: newly diagnosed GD, antithyroid drugs for less than 3 months. RNA extracted from PBMCs served as the sequencing template. This sample was included in a study of regulatory T cells in long-lasting Graves disease. To make TCR beta libraries, researchers used iRepertoire HTBI primers and Arm-PCR of CDR3 regions. TCRdb re-analysed the multiplex PCR reads in MiXCR, keeping a single row per CDR3 protein. This table has roughly 500,000 distinct CDR3 sequences, around 13% appearing once. Overall study results and limits: Persistent Graves' patients had lower TCR diversity than newly diagnosed ones.

The CDR3 has 14 amino acids. The trim removed 3 bases at V and 4 bases at J, leaving 3 bases unmatched. CDR1 and CDR2 from the germline V gene are LGHDT and YNNKEL (reference sequence). Separately, the same data were catalogued under a study of T cells in Graves' hyperthyroidism and ophthalmopathy. That source notes: Among the patients, aged 18 to 65, hyperthyroidism was newly diagnosed and had lasted under 2 months. Criteria for exclusion of patients were uncontrolled infection, other autoimmune disease, pregnancy or lactation. The HTBI primer set served for first-round RT-PCR of the TCR CDR3.

This sequence joins TRBV3-1 and TRBJ1-1; 9 bases match TRBD1. Sequences were derived from peripheral blood mononuclear cells (PBMCs), sampled at new diagnosis, from a patient treated with antithyroid drugs. This receptor was taken from a woman between 50 and 59 years old with Graves disease. CDR3 in DNA: TGTGCCAGCAGCCACGGGACAGGGACCACTGAAGCTTTCTTT. Protein sequence: CASSHGTGTTEAFF.